This T cell receptor (beta chain) is drawn from a study of shared clonotypes between healthy human individuals. The germline gives CDR1 SGHNT, CDR2 YYREEE (reference sequence). The CDR3 runs 13 residues. The ends were cut back, 4 bases at V and 4 bases at J, with 9 bases in the middle. Study-level points and caveats: Several donors held approximately 4.6% of naive CD4 clonotypes in common. Naive subsets typically showed greater estimated richness than memory subsets.

Positive CCR7 selection of CD45RO-negative cells yielded the naive CD8 cells, and terminally differentiated effector memory CD45RA+ cells were excluded. On this clone: What it recognizes is unknown.

Each cell subset's genomic DNA was divided evenly among several immunoSEQ plates. Clones were read by immunoSEQ multiplex PCR, and TCRdb kept only the in-frame ones, dropping some. The table includes approximately 600,000 clones, 85% to 95% detected once. This chain uses TRBV5-4 with TRBJ2-1; TRBD1 is a possible D gene (6 bases). The sequenced material came from naive CD8+ T cells sorted from blood. This TCR was sampled from a woman younger than 45 in good health. Here the CDR3 DNA reads TGTGCCAGCAGCCCGACAGGATACAATGAGCAGTTCTTC. This sequence encodes CASSPTGYNEQFF.